This is a list of T cell receptor beta chains from one sample in a study of blood T cell repertoires in COVID-19. Clones were read by immunoSEQ multiplex PCR, and TCRdb kept only the in-frame ones, dropping some. The sample carries about 180,000 clones, around 80% recorded once. The specimen was PBMCs or T cells enriched from blood (not recorded which). Source of these receptors: a man in his fifties or sixties who had recovered from COVID-19. The CDR3 runs from the conserved cysteine through the conserved F or W.

V,J,CDR3
TRBV5-1,TRBJ2-3,CASRAVDFTDTQYF
TRBV9,TRBJ1-2,CASSVGGGATYGYTF
TRBV15,TRBJ1-2,CATSRGENRREGYTF
TRBV25-1,TRBJ2-2,CASTPSPTGTGELFF
TRBV18,TRBJ1-1,CASSPQGRGDEAFF
TRBV24-1,TRBJ2-3,CATSIRDTQYF
TRBV9,TRBJ1-2,CASSVGGRVSNYGYTF
TRBV7-2,TRBJ1-2,CASNTWTGHGYTF
TRBV5-1,TRBJ2-7,CASGRGRADEQYF
TRBV11-2,TRBJ1-6,CASSLAPQVYNSPLHF
TRBV18,TRBJ2-1,CASSPGLAKNNEQFF
TRBV2,TRBJ1-2,CASSEEGHRNYGYTF
TRBV6-4,TRBJ1-2,CASSTPLAGGYTF
TRBV7-2,TRBJ2-7,CASSPLTSYEQYF
TRBV3-1/TRBV3-2,TRBJ2-3,CASSDGPGGPADTQYF